This record covers a single T cell receptor beta chain. The antigen is not known. CDR3 length: 15 residues. The ends lost 5 bases at V and 2 bases at J; junction bases unmatched: 9. The germline V gene has CDR1 MNHEY and CDR2 SMNVEV (reference sequence). Researchers ran the PCR with 60 Vbeta and 13 Jbeta primers. Produced via immunoSEQ multiplex PCR; TCRdb's table is partial and in-frame only. Seen here are about 140,000 clones, 78% observed once, and the top ten hold just under 3%. This entry belongs to a study of cytomegalovirus exposure and HLA in healthy donors. Across the study: Membership in the Caucasian-associated ancestry cluster was found for 81% of fewer than 450 genotyped donors.

Study results and limitations: Earlier analysis looked at TCR beta V segments, and most were productive about 90% or about 30% of the time. In a later analysis, at a false discovery rate of 0.05, 16,951 TCR beta sequences matched HLA alleles.

The J gene is TRBJ2-7, the V gene TRBV27; TRBD1 matches 7 bases. The TCR sequence derives from a female donor in good health and CMV-seronegative. The sequenced sample was PBMCs. CDR3 DNA: TGTGCCAGCAGTCCCAGACAGGGACCGACCTACGAGCAGTACTTC. It translates to CASSPRQGPTYEQYF.